These T cell receptor beta chains were read from a single sample in a study of T-cell reconstitution after alpha-beta-depleted transplantation in children. Each CDR3 protein gets one entry after TCRdb re-called the PCR reads with MiXCR. The data hold some 200,000 distinct CDR3 sequences, with over 9.5% observed a single time. The starting material was PBMCs from the stem cell graft donor, obtained from the stem cell graft. These receptors were collected from a human donor who donated a stem cell graft to a child with SCID. The CDR3 runs from the conserved cysteine through the conserved F or W. Fields, in order: clone size, V gene, J gene, D gene, CDR3 protein, CDR3 DNA. A D gene is named only where the DNA matches it firmly. Only part of the rows carry a size: once, few, many, or a class if the clone is expanded.

>many|TRBV15|TRBJ2-5|TRBD1
CATSSAVRGPWETQYF
TGTGCCACCAGCAGTGCTGTCAGGGGGCCGTGGGAGACCCAGTACTTC
>many|TRBV20-1|TRBJ2-4|NA
CSGAGQSLAKNIQYF
TGCAGTGGGGCGGGACAGAGTCTAGCCAAAAACATTCAGTACTTC
>many|TRBV6-5|TRBJ1-2|TRBD1
CASRYSDRDIDGYTF
TGTGCCAGCAGATACTCGGACAGGGACATTGATGGCTACACCTTC
>many|TRBV12-3/TRBV12-4|TRBJ2-3|NA
CASSPLLATGHTQYF
TGTGCCAGCAGTCCCCTTCTAGCGACGGGGCATACGCAGTATTTT
>many|TRBV20-1|TRBJ1-4|NA
CSAITGGKYEKLFF
TGCAGTGCCATTACCGGGGGAAAGTATGAAAAACTGTTTTTT
>many|TRBV5-1|TRBJ2-1|NA
CASSLNPRDEQFF
TGCGCCAGCAGCTTGAACCCTAGGGATGAGCAGTTCTTC
>NA|TRBV5-1|TRBJ1-3|NA
CASSSTQGDTIYF
TGCGCCAGCAGCTCCACACAGGGAGACACCATATATTTT
>many|TRBV5-1|TRBJ2-7|NA
CASREGTLKSYEQYF
TGCGCCAGCAGGGAAGGGACACTGAAATCCTACGAGCAGTACTTC
>few|TRBV18|TRBJ1-1|NA
CASSPPSSNTEAFF
TGTGCCAGCTCACCACCGAGCTCGAACACTGAAGCTTTCTTT
>many|TRBV20-1|TRBJ2-7|NA
CSAIPGSEQYF
TGCAGTGCAATCCCCGGGAGCGAGCAGTACTTC
>many|TRBV4-1|TRBJ2-7|TRBD1
CASSLGQGNYEQYF
TGCGCCAGCAGCCTCGGACAGGGGAACTACGAGCAGTACTTC
>many|TRBV7-2|TRBJ2-1|TRBD2
CASSIGTSGGAYNEQFF
TGTGCCAGCAGCATCGGGACTAGCGGGGGGGCCTACAATGAGCAGTTCTTC
>many|TRBV3-1|TRBJ2-1|NA
CASSRGGSEQFF
TGTGCCAGCAGCCGTGGGGGGAGTGAGCAGTTCTTC
>many|TRBV7-3|TRBJ1-2|NA
CASSSSNLDSAEGYTF
TGTGCCAGCAGCTCCTCAAATCTGGACTCGGCGGAGGGCTACACCTTC
>many|TRBV7-9|TRBJ2-2|NA
CASSFSANTGELFF
TGTGCCAGCAGCTTCTCCGCGAACACCGGGGAGCTGTTTTTT
>few|TRBV20-1|TRBJ2-1|NA
CSVGPGSYNEQFF
TGCTCTGTTGGGCCGGGATCCTACAATGAGCAGTTCTTC
>many|TRBV19|TRBJ1-5|NA
CASRYRTRDQPQHF
TGTGCCAGTCGCTATCGGACCCGAGATCAGCCCCAGCATTTT
>many|TRBV27|TRBJ2-1|TRBD1
CASSGTGWHEQFF
TGTGCCAGCAGTGGGACAGGGTGGCATGAGCAGTTCTTC
>many|TRBV9|TRBJ2-7|TRBD1
CASSGTGDYEQYF
TGTGCCAGCAGTGGGACAGGGGACTACGAGCAGTACTTC
>many|TRBV7-8|TRBJ2-1|TRBD2
CASSLAAGGPLNEQFF
TGTGCCAGCAGCTTAGCAGCGGGGGGGCCGCTCAATGAGCAGTTCTTC
>many|TRBV7-8|TRBJ1-5|TRBD1
CASSLGAQGGNQPQHF
TGTGCCAGCAGCTTAGGCGCTCAGGGGGGAAATCAGCCCCAGCATTTT
>many|TRBV9|TRBJ2-3|TRBD1
CASSVMSGGLDTQYF
TGTGCCAGCAGCGTAATGTCAGGGGGCTTGGATACGCAGTATTTT
>many|TRBV20-1|TRBJ1-6|NA
CSAQGQNSPLHF
TGCAGTGCTCAAGGACAGAATTCACCCCTCCACTTT
>many|TRBV12-3/TRBV12-4|TRBJ1-2|TRBD1
CASSSDRVFYGYTF
TGTGCCAGCAGTTCGGACAGGGTCTTCTATGGCTACACCTTC
>many|TRBV7-2|TRBJ2-3|NA
CASTDYGQGPDTQYF
TGTGCCAGCACCGATTACGGACAAGGGCCAGATACGCAGTATTTT
>many|TRBV19|TRBJ1-1|TRBD1
CASSGGGQVFAEAFF
TGTGCCAGTAGTGGGGGGGGACAGGTCTTCGCTGAAGCTTTCTTT
>many|TRBV18|TRBJ2-5|TRBD2
CASSPFIAGASQETQYF
TGTGCCAGCTCACCATTCATAGCGGGGGCGTCGCAAGAGACCCAGTACTTC
>many|TRBV3-1|TRBJ2-1|TRBD2
CASSPLGGAYNEQFF
TGTGCCAGCAGCCCTCTGGGGGGGGCCTACAATGAGCAGTTCTTC
>many|TRBV12-3/TRBV12-4|TRBJ2-5|NA
CASSRNEETQYF
TGTGCCAGCAGTCGTAATGAAGAGACCCAGTACTTC